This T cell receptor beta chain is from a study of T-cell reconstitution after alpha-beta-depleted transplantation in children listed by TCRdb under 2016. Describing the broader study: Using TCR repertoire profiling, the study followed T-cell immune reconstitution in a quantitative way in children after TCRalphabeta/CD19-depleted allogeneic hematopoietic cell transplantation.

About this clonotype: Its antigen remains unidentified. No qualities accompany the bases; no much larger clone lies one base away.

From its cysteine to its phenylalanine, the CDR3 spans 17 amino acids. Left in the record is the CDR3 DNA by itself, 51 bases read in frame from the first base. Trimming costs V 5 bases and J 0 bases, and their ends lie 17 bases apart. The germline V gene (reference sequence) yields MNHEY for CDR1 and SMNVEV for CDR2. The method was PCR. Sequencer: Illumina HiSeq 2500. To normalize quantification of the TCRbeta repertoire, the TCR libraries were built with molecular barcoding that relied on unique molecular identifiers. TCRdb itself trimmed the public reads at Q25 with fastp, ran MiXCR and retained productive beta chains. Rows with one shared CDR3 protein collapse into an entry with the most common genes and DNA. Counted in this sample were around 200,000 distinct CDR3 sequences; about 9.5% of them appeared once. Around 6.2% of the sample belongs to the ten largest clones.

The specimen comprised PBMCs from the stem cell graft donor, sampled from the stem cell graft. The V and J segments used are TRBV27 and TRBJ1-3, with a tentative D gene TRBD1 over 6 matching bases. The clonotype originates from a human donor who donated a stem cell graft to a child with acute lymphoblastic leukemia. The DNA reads TGTGCCAGCAGTCCCGGGACAAATTATCACTCTGGAAACACCATATATTTT. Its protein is CASSPGTNYHSGNTIYF.